This TCR beta chain was obtained from a study of beta chain features in type 1 diabetes. Study-wide background: Patients were similar to healthy donors in age and gender (as well as in cell yields). General observations from the study: Patients with type 1 diabetes carried fewer insertions and had more deletions at their VDJ junctions. Equally in patients and controls, shorter templates might have been favored by PCR.

What was sequenced were expressed TCRB transcripts, since all of the isolated RNA had been reverse transcribed. Clones were sequenced by immunoSEQ multiplex PCR, and TCRdb holds only the in-frame ones, with some missing. The table lists 970,000 or so clones, roughly 17% of them singletons, with about 0.02% in the top ten. Sort purity for all populations was recorded as exceeding 98%. Trimming shortened V by 6 bases and J by 9 bases, and 18 bases separated the two germline ends. This CDR3 comprises 13 residues. The germline V gene encodes CDR1 ENHRY and CDR2 SYGVKD. As for this clone: As yet, its antigen is unknown.

This clonotype originated in a woman between 18 and 29 years old in good health. The chain couples TRBV10-3 to TRBJ2-7, with a tentative D call TRBD2 (5 bases). The sequenced sample consisted of naive CD4+ T cells from blood. The CDR3 region is CAISRDLGWGQYF. CDR3 DNA: TGTGCCATCAGCCGGGATCTAGGTTGGGGGCAGTACTTC.